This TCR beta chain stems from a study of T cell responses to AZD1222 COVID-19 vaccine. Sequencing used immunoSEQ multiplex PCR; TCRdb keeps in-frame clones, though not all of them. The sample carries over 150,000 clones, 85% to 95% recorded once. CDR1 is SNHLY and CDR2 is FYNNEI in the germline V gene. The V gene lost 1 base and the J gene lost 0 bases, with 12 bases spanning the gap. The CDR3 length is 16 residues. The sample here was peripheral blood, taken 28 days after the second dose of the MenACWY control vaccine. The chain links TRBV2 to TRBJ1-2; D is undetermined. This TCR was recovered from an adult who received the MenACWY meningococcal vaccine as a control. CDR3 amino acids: CASSEVRSRANYGYTF. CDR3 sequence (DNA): TGTGCCAGCAGTGAAGTACGCAGCCGAGCTAACTATGGCTACACCTTC.